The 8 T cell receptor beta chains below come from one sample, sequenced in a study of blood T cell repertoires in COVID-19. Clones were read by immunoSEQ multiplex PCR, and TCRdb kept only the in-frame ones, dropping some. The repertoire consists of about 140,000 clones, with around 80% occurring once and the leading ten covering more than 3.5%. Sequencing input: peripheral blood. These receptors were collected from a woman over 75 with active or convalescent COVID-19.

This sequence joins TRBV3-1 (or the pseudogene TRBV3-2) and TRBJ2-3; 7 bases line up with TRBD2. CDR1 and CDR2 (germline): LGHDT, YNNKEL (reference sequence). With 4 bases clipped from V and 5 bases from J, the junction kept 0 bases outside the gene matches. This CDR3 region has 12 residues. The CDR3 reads CASSRGGDTQYF. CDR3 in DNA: TGTGCCAGCAGCCGGGGGGGAGATACGCAGTATTTT.

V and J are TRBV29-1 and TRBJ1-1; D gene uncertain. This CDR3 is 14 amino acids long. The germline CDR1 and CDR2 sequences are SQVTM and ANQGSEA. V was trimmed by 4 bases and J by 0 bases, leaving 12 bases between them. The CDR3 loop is CSVGDTHMNTEAFF. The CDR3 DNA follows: TGCAGCGTTGGTGACACTCACATGAACACTGAAGCTTTCTTT.

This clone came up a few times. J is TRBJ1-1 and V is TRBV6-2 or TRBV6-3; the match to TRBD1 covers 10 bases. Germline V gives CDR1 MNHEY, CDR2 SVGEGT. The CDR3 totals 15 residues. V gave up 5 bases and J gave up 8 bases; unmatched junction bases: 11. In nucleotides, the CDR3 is TGTGCCAGCAGTCAGCCCCGACAGGGGGCGTCGGAAGCTTTCTTT. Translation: CASSQPRQGASEAFF.

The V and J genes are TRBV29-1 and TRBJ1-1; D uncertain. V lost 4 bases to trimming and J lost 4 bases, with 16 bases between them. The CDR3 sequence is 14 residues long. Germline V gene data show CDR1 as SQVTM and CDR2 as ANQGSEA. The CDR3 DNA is TGCAGCGTTGGTCGCTCTTTCGTTAGCACTGAAGCTTTCTTT. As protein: CSVGRSFVSTEAFF. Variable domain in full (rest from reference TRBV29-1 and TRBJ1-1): SAVISQKPSRDICQRGTSLTIQCQVDSQVTMMFWYRQQPGQSLTLIATANQGSEATYESGFVIDKFPISRPNLTFSTLTVSNMSPEDSSIYLCSVGRSFVSTEAFFGQGTRLTVV.

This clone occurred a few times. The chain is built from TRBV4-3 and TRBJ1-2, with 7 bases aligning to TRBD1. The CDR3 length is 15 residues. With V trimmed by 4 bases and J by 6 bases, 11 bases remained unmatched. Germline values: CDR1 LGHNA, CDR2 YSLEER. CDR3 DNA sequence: TGCGCCAGCAGCCTTATATCGGGAGGGGGCGATGGCTACACCTTC. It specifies CASSLISGGGDGYTF.

The CDR3 coding sequence is TGTGCCAGCTCACCAATGGGAGCGACAACTAATGAAAAACTGTTTTTT. Its protein product is CASSPMGATTNEKLFF. J is TRBJ1-4 and V is TRBV18; D is unresolved. With 2 bases removed from V and 0 bases from J, the gap between germline ends came to 10 bases. The V gene's germline CDR1 is KGHSH and CDR2 LQKENI. The CDR3 runs 16 residues. The full variable domain, rest sourced from reference TRBV18 and TRBJ1-4, is NAGVMQNPRHLVRRRGQEARLRCSPMKGHSHVYWYRQLPEEGLKFMVYLQKENIIDESGMPKERFSAEFPKEGPSILRIQQVVRGDSAAYFCASSPMGATTNEKLFFGSGTQLSVL.

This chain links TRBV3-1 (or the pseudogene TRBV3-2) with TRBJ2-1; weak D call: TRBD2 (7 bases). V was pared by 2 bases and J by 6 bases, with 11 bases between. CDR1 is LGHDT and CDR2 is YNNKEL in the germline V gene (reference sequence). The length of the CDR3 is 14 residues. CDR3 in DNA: TGTGCCAGCAGCCAATTTCGGGGGGCCAATGAGCAGTTCTTC. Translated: CASSQFRGANEQFF.

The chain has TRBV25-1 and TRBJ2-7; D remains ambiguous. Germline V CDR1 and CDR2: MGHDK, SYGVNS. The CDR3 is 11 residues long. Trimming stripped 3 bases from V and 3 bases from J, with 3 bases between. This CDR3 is CASSDYYEQYF. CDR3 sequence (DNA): TGTGCCAGCAGTGATTACTACGAGCAGTACTTC.